These T cell receptor beta chains were read from a single sample in a study of post-analysis software for immune sequencing data. TCRdb processed the PCR reads anew with MiXCR; each CDR3 protein has one entry. The profile shows roughly 870,000 distinct CDR3 sequences, about 53% of them singletons. Sequenced: blood. The receptors here all came from a girl aged 5-17 years with multiple sclerosis. The CDR3 runs from the conserved cysteine through the conserved F or W. A D gene is named only where the DNA matches it firmly. Part of the rows lack a size; the others show once, few, many or a class for expanded clones.

j_gene	d_gene	abundance	v_gene	CDR3nt	CDR3aa
TRBJ2-5	NA	few	TRBV29-1	TGCAGCGTTCGTCCCAAGAGGGAGACCCAGTACTTC	CSVRPKRETQYF
TRBJ2-3	NA	few	TRBV7-3	TGTGCCAGCAGCTTCCGAGGCGGGGGCGCAGATACGCAGTATTTT	CASSFRGGGADTQYF
TRBJ2-7	NA	few	TRBV20-1	TGCAGTGCTAGGAGACCGCCATCGGGCTACGAGCAGTACTTC	CSARRPPSGYEQYF
TRBJ1-2	TRBD1	NA	TRBV3-1	TGTGCCAGCAGCCCAAGACCTGACAGGGTCCGCTATGGCTACACCTTC	CASSPRPDRVRYGYTF
TRBJ2-7	NA	NA	TRBV15	TGTGCCACCAGCAGAGTACGAGGATCCTACGAGCAGTACTTC	CATSRVRGSYEQYF
TRBJ2-7	TRBD1	NA	TRBV6-5	TGTGCCAGCAGTTCCGGGACAGCGAGCTCCTACGAGCAGTACTTC	CASSSGTASSYEQYF
TRBJ2-7	TRBD1	NA	TRBV6-1	TGTGCCAGCACCCAAGGGACAGGGACCCCCTACGAGCAGTACTTC	CASTQGTGTPYEQYF
TRBJ2-5	NA	NA	TRBV20-1	TGCAGTGCTAGTACGGCAGGGATAGGAGAGACCCAGTACTTC	CSASTAGIGETQYF
TRBJ1-2	NA	few	TRBV12-3/TRBV12-4	TGTGCCAGCAGCAGACAGCAAACTAACTATGGCTACACCTTC	CASSRQQTNYGYTF
TRBJ2-3	TRBD1	NA	TRBV28	TGTGCCAGCAACCCCCCACCGGGACAGGGGAAGTATTTT	CASNPPPGQGKYF
TRBJ2-3	TRBD2	NA	TRBV12-3/TRBV12-4	TGTGCCAGCAACCCCAGCGGGAGAAGTACAGATACGCAGTATTTT	CASNPSGRSTDTQYF
TRBJ2-3	TRBD1	NA	TRBV12-3/TRBV12-4	TGTGCCAGCAGTTTTGGACAGGAGGTAGATACGCAGTATTTT	CASSFGQEVDTQYF
TRBJ2-3	TRBD2	NA	TRBV20-1	TGCAGTGCTAGAGTGGCCGGGAGGGCTAGCACAGATACGCAGTATTTT	CSARVAGRASTDTQYF
TRBJ2-5	NA	NA	TRBV29-1	TGCAGCGTTGATTGGGGAGCTCAAGAGACCCAGTACTTC	CSVDWGAQETQYF
TRBJ2-1	NA	NA	TRBV27	TGTGCCAGCAGTTTAAGGTCTCCCGGGGAGCAGTTCTTC	CASSLRSPGEQFF
TRBJ2-4	TRBD2	NA	TRBV20-1	TGCAGTGCTTCCATAGCGGGAGGCCTAGCCAAAAACATTCAGTACTTC	CSASIAGGLAKNIQYF
TRBJ2-5	NA	few	TRBV28	TGTGCCAGCAGCCAACTAGCCACCCAAGAGACCCAGTACTTC	CASSQLATQETQYF
TRBJ2-1	TRBD2	few	TRBV20-1	TGCAGTGTCCCCCCAAGAACTAGCGGGGGCAATAGGCAGTTCTTC	CSVPPRTSGGNRQFF
TRBJ2-7	TRBD2	NA	TRBV19	TGTGCCAGTACCATTGCTAGCGGGAGGGCCTACGAGCAGTACTTC	CASTIASGRAYEQYF
TRBJ2-3	NA	few	TRBV7-9	TGTGCCAGCAGCTTGGCGGGGATGATCGCAGATACGCAGTATTTT	CASSLAGMIADTQYF
TRBJ2-7	NA	NA	TRBV20-1	TGCAGTGCGAACCCCGGGGCTATAAGCTCCTACGAGCAGTACTTC	CSANPGAISSYEQYF
TRBJ2-7	NA	NA	TRBV7-9	TGTGCCAGCAGCGCCAGCAGGTACGAGCAGTACTTC	CASSASRYEQYF
TRBJ2-1	TRBD2	few	TRBV4-1	TGCGCCAGCAGCCAAGAACTAGCGGCAATATACAATGAGCAGTTCTTC	CASSQELAAIYNEQFF
TRBJ2-1	TRBD2	NA	TRBV15	TGTGCCACCAGCAGAGAGAGACTAGCGGGAGTGGCCTACAATGAGCAGTTCTTC	CATSRERLAGVAYNEQFF
TRBJ2-7	TRBD2	few	TRBV3-1	TGTGCCAGCAGCCAGGCGGGACTAGCGGACTACGAGCAGTACTTC	CASSQAGLADYEQYF
TRBJ2-7	NA	few	TRBV25-1	TGTGCCACAATCGGACGACCCCCAGGGGAATCGTCCTACGAGCAGTACTTC	CATIGRPPGESSYEQYF
TRBJ2-3	NA	NA	TRBV6-5	TGTGCCAGCAGTTACTCGGGGGCTCTCGCAGATACGCAGTATTTT	CASSYSGALADTQYF
TRBJ2-1	NA	NA	TRBV29-1	TGCAGCACAAGTGGGGGACCCTCCTACAATGAGCAGTTCTTC	CSTSGGPSYNEQFF
TRBJ2-4	NA	few	TRBV20-1	TGCAGTGCTAGAGAGGAGGCCAAAAACATTCAGTACTTC	CSAREEAKNIQYF